This T cell receptor (beta chain) was observed in a study of blood T cells in healthy people across ages. Germline CDR1 is SGHTA and CDR2 is FQGNSA. Germline trimming cut 5 bases from V and 5 bases from J; bases unmatched to any gene: 10. CDR3 length: 16 amino acids. Alongside a J-beta primer mix, a sample-barcoded 5' primer served in a second PCR lasting roughly 6 to 12 cycles. TCRdb processed the 5' RACE reads anew with MiXCR; each CDR3 protein has one entry. The profile covers hundreds of thousands of distinct CDR3 sequences, with under 45% appearing a single time and approximately 19% taken by the ten largest.

Material for sequencing was blood. This clonotype was sampled from a man aged 60 to 75 in good health. This chain connects TRBV7-2 to TRBJ2-1; TRBD2 agrees at 9 bases. The CDR3, as DNA: TGTGCCAGCAGCCTAACTGGGACTAGCAACAACAATGAGCAGTTCTTC. Translation gives CASSLTGTSNNNEQFF.